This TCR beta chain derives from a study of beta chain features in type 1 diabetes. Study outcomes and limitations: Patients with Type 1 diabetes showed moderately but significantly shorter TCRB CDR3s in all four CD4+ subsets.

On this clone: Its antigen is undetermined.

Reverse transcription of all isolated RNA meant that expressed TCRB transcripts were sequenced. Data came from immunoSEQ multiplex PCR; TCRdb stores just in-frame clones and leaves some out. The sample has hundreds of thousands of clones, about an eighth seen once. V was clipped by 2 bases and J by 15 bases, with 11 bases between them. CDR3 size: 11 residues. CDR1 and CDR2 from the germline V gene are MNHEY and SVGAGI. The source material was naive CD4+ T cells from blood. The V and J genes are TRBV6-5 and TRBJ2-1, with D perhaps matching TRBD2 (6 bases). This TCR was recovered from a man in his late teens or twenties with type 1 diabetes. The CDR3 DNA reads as TGTGCCAGCAGTTACATGGGACTGCGGTTCTTC. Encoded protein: CASSYMGLRFF.